These 10 T cell receptor beta chains came from one sample sequenced in a study of regulatory T cells in long-lasting Graves disease. The time point was: newly diagnosed GD, antithyroid drugs for less than 3 months. PBMC-derived RNA was used for the TCR library. Researchers made TCR beta libraries by using iRepertoire HTBI primers and running Arm-PCR on CDR3 regions. TCRdb analysed the multiplex PCR reads with MiXCR anew, one entry per CDR3 protein. This sample has about 430,000 distinct CDR3 sequences; 15% occur once, and the top ten carry approximately 7.6%. The sample also formed part of further work on T cells in Graves' hyperthyroidism and ophthalmopathy.

The sample was peripheral blood mononuclear cells (PBMCs), taken at new diagnosis, from a patient treated with antithyroid drugs. The source of these receptors is a woman between 40 and 55 years old with Graves disease.

The chain recombines TRBV6-2 or TRBV6-3 with TRBJ2-1; D is undetermined. Germline CDR1 is MNHEY and CDR2 is SVGEGT. The CDR3 has 15 residues. V gave up 6 bases and J gave up 0 bases, with 12 bases separating them. The DNA of the CDR3 is TGTGCCAGCAGAAATGGGTGGAGCTCCTACAATGAGCAGTTCTTC. Amino acids: CASRNGWSSYNEQFF.

This clonotype came up many times. This chain joins TRBV2 and TRBJ2-3; D may be TRBD1 or TRBD2 (5 bases each). The CDR3 is made up of 13 amino acids. Germline V gene sequence: CDR1 SNHLY, CDR2 FYNNEI. Between the trimmed V and J ends, which lost 11 bases and 4 bases, there was a span of 16 bases. The chain's CDR3 is CAGMGPMADTQYF. The CDR3 coding sequence is TGTGCCGGAATGGGACCGATGGCAGATACGCAGTATTTT.

The chain carries TRBV3-1 and TRBJ2-2; 10 positions agree with TRBD2. The trim removed 5 bases at V and 3 bases at J, leaving 3 bases unmatched. Germline values: CDR1 LGHDT, CDR2 YNNKEL (reference sequence). CDR3 length equals 15 residues. The CDR3: CASSFSGRYTGELFF. The CDR3 nucleotides are TGTGCCAGCAGCTTTAGCGGGAGGTACACCGGGGAGCTGTTTTTT.

There are many counts of this clonotype. V is TRBV19 and J is TRBJ2-3, with 7 bases fitting TRBD1. V shed 7 bases and J 5 bases; nucleotides not matched to a gene: 6. Germline V gene sequence: CDR1 LNHDA, CDR2 SQIVND (reference sequence). The CDR3 loop spans 13 amino acids. CDR3 nucleotides: TGTGCCAGTAAGCGGACAGGCGGAGATACGCAGTATTTT. Amino acids: CASKRTGGDTQYF.

This clonotype was found a few times. The chain links TRBV5-1 to TRBJ1-2; TRBD1 agrees at 9 bases. Germline CDR1 SGHRS, CDR2 YFSETQ. The CDR3 contains 18 residues. The V gene end was trimmed by 0 bases and the J gene end by 1 base; junction bases not matched to a gene: 10. CDR3 bases: TGCGCCAGCAGCTTGGGGGCCTTGGGACAGGGAATTAACTATGGCTACACCTTC. This encodes CASSLGALGQGINYGYTF.

The chain employs TRBV18 and TRBJ1-2, with D maybe TRBD1 (6 bases). The CDR3 is 14 residues long. The germline CDR1 and CDR2 sequences are KGHSH and LQKENI. Trimming cost V 3 bases and J 11 bases, with 19 bases left between them. For the CDR3, the DNA is TGTGCCAGCTCACCCCCGGACAGTCCCTTTATGTACACCTTC. Translation gives CASSPPDSPFMYTF.

This chain connects TRBV5-1 to TRBJ1-1; a weak D match, TRBD1 (5 bases). The length of the CDR3 is 15 residues. Per germline, CDR1 SGHRS and CDR2 YFSETQ. With 0 bases removed from V and 6 bases from J, the gap between germline ends came to 15 bases. In DNA form, the CDR3 reads TGCGCCAGCAGCTTGGGAGGGGAGTTGGGTGCTGAAGCTTTCTTT. This gives the protein CASSLGGELGAEAFF.

This clonotype was detected many times. The chain uses TRBV11-1 and TRBJ2-3, with TRBD1 identical over 11 bases. The CDR3 contains 15 residues. V trimming: 3 bases; J trimming: 4 bases; junction bases outside the gene matches: 3. Germline values: CDR1 SGHAT, CDR2 FQDESV (reference sequence). This chain's CDR3 is CASSFGTGGPDTQYF. DNA of the CDR3: TGTGCCAGCAGCTTTGGGACAGGGGGTCCAGATACGCAGTATTTT.

This clonotype appeared many times. The gene calls are TRBV6-1 and TRBJ1-2; the match to TRBD1 covers 7 bases. Losses at the gene ends were 8 bases for V and 3 bases for J; bases not matched to a gene: 9. Germline V gives CDR1 MNHNS, CDR2 SASEGT. There are 14 residues in the CDR3. CDR3 region: CASGGDSLDYGYTF. The CDR3 nucleotides are TGTGCCAGCGGCGGGGACAGCCTTGACTATGGCTACACCTTC.

V is TRBV20-1 and J is TRBJ2-7; D is unclear. V was trimmed by 5 bases and J by 2 bases, leaving 13 bases between them. This CDR3 contains 13 residues. The V gene's germline CDR1 is DFQATT and CDR2 SNEGSKA (reference sequence). DNA for the CDR3: TGCAGTGCTCCTAAGATAGGCACCTACGAGCAGTACTTC. Its protein product is CSAPKIGTYEQYF.